The 25 T cell receptor beta chains listed next were all sequenced from one sample in a study of shared clonotypes between healthy human individuals. Some clones are missing from TCRdb's copy, which holds only in-frame ones; the method was immunoSEQ multiplex PCR. The table lists about 2.4 million clones, under 95% of them singletons. Sequencing used naive CD4+ T cells from PBMCs. Specified subset: CD45RA+ positively selected. These receptors were collected from a man aged 18 to 30 in good health. Some clones in this sample may be carry-over from other donors' samples.

This sequence joins TRBV5-4 and TRBJ1-3, with D unclear. CDR3 size: 14 residues. Germline CDR1 reads SGHNT; CDR2 reads YYREEE (reference sequence). The V gene lost 1 base and the J gene lost 0 bases, with 5 bases spanning the gap. The CDR3 region is CASSLLNSGNTIYF. CDR3 nucleotides: TGTGCCAGCAGCTTGTTGAACTCTGGAAACACCATATATTTT. The complete variable domain, with remaining parts taken from reference TRBV5-4 and TRBJ1-3, reads ETGVTQSPTHLIKTRGQQVTLRCSSQSGHNTVSWYQQALGQGPQFIFQYYREEENGRGNFPPRFSGLQFPNYSSELNVNALELDDSALYLCASSLLNSGNTIYFGEGSWLTVV.

The chain couples TRBV29-1 to TRBJ2-3; 8 bases match TRBD1. This CDR3 spans 14 amino acids. J was trimmed by 2 bases and V by 3 bases; bases with no gene match: 4. Germline values: CDR1 SQVTM, CDR2 ANQGSEA. CDR3 nucleotides: TGCAGCGTTGAGGGACAGGCGTCCACAGATACGCAGTATTTT. Translating gives CSVEGQASTDTQYF.

This chain links TRBV5-1 with TRBJ1-4; D unclear. With 0 bases removed from V and 8 bases from J, the gap between germline ends came to 20 bases. Germline values: CDR1 SGHRS, CDR2 YFSETQ. The CDR3 is 17 amino acids. The CDR3 is CASSLAPGGGGWEKLFF. In DNA form, the CDR3 reads TGCGCCAGCAGCTTGGCCCCCGGCGGCGGCGGATGGGAAAAACTGTTTTTT.

The J gene is TRBJ2-4, the V gene TRBV18; D is ambiguous. V gave up 6 bases and J gave up 0 bases, with 6 bases separating them. The germline V gene has CDR1 KGHSH and CDR2 LQKENI. The CDR3 length is 13 residues. The CDR3 bases are TGTGCCAGCTCGCTGTTAGCCAAAAACATTCAGTACTTC. It yields the protein CASSLLAKNIQYF.

The chain couples TRBV27 to TRBJ2-2; 14 nucleotides align to TRBD2. This CDR3 is 18 amino acids long. CDR1 and CDR2 from the germline V gene are MNHEY and SMNVEV (reference sequence). The V gene end was trimmed by 6 bases and the J gene end by 0 bases; junction bases not matched to a gene: 6. The CDR3 region has the DNA TGTGCCAGCAGGGTGACTAGCGGGAGGGGAGCGAACACCGGGGAGCTGTTTTTT. It is translated as CASRVTSGRGANTGELFF.

V and J are TRBV5-1 and TRBJ1-3, with D perhaps TRBD1 (6 bases). Per the germline V gene, CDR1 is SGHRS and CDR2 is YFSETQ. The CDR3 length is 14 residues. V dropped 4 bases and J dropped 4 bases, with 12 bases sitting between them. The CDR3 loop is CASSPFTGGNTIYF. DNA of the CDR3: TGCGCCAGCAGCCCATTTACAGGGGGAAACACCATATATTTT.

V usage is TRBV5-1 and J usage is TRBJ2-5; 8 bases agree with TRBD1. The CDR3 runs to 14 residues. J gave up 5 bases and V 4 bases, and 7 bases lay outside the gene matches. In germline, CDR1 is SGHRS, CDR2 YFSETQ. For the CDR3, the DNA is TGCGCCAGCAGCCTACGACAGGGGATGGAGACCCAGTACTTC. This translates into CASSLRQGMETQYF.

The chain employs TRBV9 and TRBJ2-2; unclear D gene. The CDR3 extends over 17 amino acids. CDR1 is SGDLS, CDR2 YYNGEE, per germline. The V and J ends lost 0 bases and 5 bases respectively, with 17 bases between them. CDR3: CASSVDPGRAWTGELFF. The DNA of the CDR3 is TGTGCCAGCAGCGTAGACCCCGGGCGAGCGTGGACCGGGGAGCTGTTTTTT. Using reference TRBV9 and TRBJ2-2 for the parts outside the CDR3, the full variable domain is DSGVTQTPKHLITATGQRVTLRCSPRSGDLSVYWYQQSLDQGLQFLIQYYNGEERAKGNILERFSAQQFPDLHSELNLSSLELGDSALYFCASSVDPGRAWTGELFFGEGSRLTVL.

The chain is built from TRBV27 and TRBJ1-2, with D perhaps TRBD1 (5 bases). V was trimmed by 7 bases and J by 2 bases, leaving 14 bases between them. The CDR3 loop spans 14 amino acids. Germline CDR1 and CDR2: MNHEY and SMNVEV (reference sequence). CDR3: CASIPRAGNYGYTF. CDR3 coding DNA: TGTGCCAGCATCCCCCGGGCAGGGAACTATGGCTACACCTTC.

This chain joins TRBV1 and TRBJ1-5; the DNA was not used to check the table's D call, TRBD1. TRBV1 is given as a pseudogene. The CDR3 contains 18 residues. The CDR3, as DNA: TGCACCAGCAGCCAGAATGTACGGGACAGGGGTTGCAATCAGCCCCAGCATTTT. This encodes CTSSQNVRDRGCNQPQHF.

The V and J genes are TRBV7-8 and TRBJ2-7; D may be TRBD1 (6 bases). Per the germline V gene, CDR1 is SGHVS and CDR2 is FQNEAQ. There are 15 residues in the CDR3. V lost 2 bases and J 5 bases, leaving 16 bases between the germline ends. In DNA, the CDR3 is TGTGCCAGCAGCTTACCCCGGACCAGGGGCCACGAGCAGTACTTC. Its translation is CASSLPRTRGHEQYF.

The V and J genes are TRBV5-8 and TRBJ1-5; the D gene is possibly TRBD1 (6 bases). Trimming took off 0 bases at V and 1 base at J, with 23 bases between the two ends. The CDR3 length is 20 residues. Germline V lookup: CDR1 SGHTS, CDR2 YDEGEE. The CDR3 region is CASSLEIFVGGPRSNQPQHF. The DNA for the CDR3 is TGTGCCAGCAGCTTGGAGATATTTGTTGGGGGGCCACGGAGCAATCAGCCCCAGCATTTT.

The rearrangement joins TRBV7-3 to TRBJ2-5; TRBD2 matches 10 bases. With 5 bases clipped from V and 5 bases from J, the junction kept 2 bases outside the gene matches. The CDR3 is 13 residues long. Looked up from germline, CDR1 is SGHTA and CDR2 is FQGTGA. CDR3 nucleotide sequence: TGTGCCAGCAGCCAGGGACTAGCGGAGACCCAGTACTTC. This gives the protein CASSQGLAETQYF.

The J gene is TRBJ2-7, the V gene TRBV28; 7 nucleotides line up with TRBD2. The CDR3 has 15 amino acids. The V gene's germline CDR1 is MDHEN and CDR2 SYDVKM. The junction had 7 bases not matched to a gene; V was cut back by 3 bases and J by 2 bases. As DNA, the CDR3 is TGTGCCAGCAGTTTGACTAGCAGGTTGGCCTACGAGCAGTACTTC. It encodes CASSLTSRLAYEQYF.

V usage is TRBV2 and J usage is TRBJ2-6; D unresolved. The CDR3 loop spans 12 amino acids. Germline assignment: CDR1 SNHLY and CDR2 FYNNEI. The V end was cut by 11 bases, the J end by 4 bases, with 9 bases between. In DNA form, the CDR3 reads TGTGCCCGCCGAACCGGGGCCAACGTCCTGACTTTC. Its protein product is CARRTGANVLTF.

In nucleotides, the CDR3 is TGTGCCAGCAGTTCCCTAGACAGGGGGCTACGAGAGCAGTACTTC. Translated, it gives CASSSLDRGLREQYF. The rearrangement uses TRBV6-5 and TRBJ2-7; 10 bases map to TRBD1. With V trimmed by 4 bases and J by 7 bases, 10 bases remained unmatched. This CDR3 is 15 amino acids long. Germline assignment: CDR1 MNHEY and CDR2 SVGAGI.

This chain links TRBV23-1 with TRBJ1-3; D uncertain. TRBV23-1 is labeled an ORF, and its function is uncertain. This CDR3 comprises 15 residues. V was shortened by 3 bases and J by 0 bases, with 9 bases between the two germline ends. The CDR3 bases are TGCGCCAGCAGTCAGGCGACCGGCTCTGGAAACACCATATATTTT. Translating gives CASSQATGSGNTIYF.

This chain joins TRBV30 and TRBJ2-1; 13 nucleotides match TRBD2. Germline assignment: CDR1 GTSNPN and CDR2 SVGIG (reference sequence). V gave up 5 bases and J gave up 6 bases; unmatched junction bases: 7. This CDR3 is built from 15 residues. The CDR3 protein is CAWETGLAGSNEQFF. In DNA, the CDR3 is TGTGCCTGGGAAACGGGACTAGCGGGATCCAATGAGCAGTTCTTC.

This clone was detected a few times. The chain links TRBV7-9 to TRBJ1-1; D ambiguous. The CDR3 length is 14 residues. Trimming removed 1 base at V and 6 bases at J, with 12 bases between. Germline V lookup: CDR1 SEHNR, CDR2 FQNEAQ (reference sequence). CDR3 bases: TGTGCCAGCAGCTTAGATTCCGGCCGCCCTGAAGCTTTCTTT. Its protein is CASSLDSGRPEAFF.

V gene TRBV7-2 combines with J gene TRBJ2-7, with a possible D match to TRBD1 (6 bases). CDR1 SGHTA and CDR2 FQGNSA come from the germline V gene. This CDR3 comprises 13 residues. V gave up 4 bases and J gave up 6 bases, with 13 bases separating them. The CDR3 is CASSYYQGSEQYF. CDR3 in DNA: TGTGCCAGCAGCTACTATCAGGGGAGCGAGCAGTACTTC.

V usage is TRBV9 and J usage is TRBJ2-2, with 8 bases lining up with TRBD2. Germline V gives CDR1 SGDLS, CDR2 YYNGEE. V shed 0 bases, J shed 3 bases, and the junction held 7 bases outside the gene matches. This CDR3 has 17 amino acids. CDR3 sequence reads: CASSVALGAGDTGELFF. CDR3 in DNA: TGTGCCAGCAGCGTAGCCCTTGGAGCGGGAGACACCGGGGAGCTGTTTTTT.

This clone occurred once. The chain uses TRBV5-1 and TRBJ2-1; tentative D call: TRBD2 (5 bases). The CDR3 runs 14 residues. Trimming stripped 2 bases from V and 5 bases from J, with 11 bases between. Looked up from germline, CDR1 is SGHRS and CDR2 is YFSETQ. CDR3 protein: CASSFSGKDNEQFF. The DNA of the CDR3 is TGCGCCAGCAGCTTCAGCGGAAAAGACAATGAGCAGTTCTTC.

V is TRBV5-1 and J is TRBJ1-2; D remains unclear. V was cut by 0 bases and J by 2 bases, with 8 bases left in between. CDR1 is SGHRS, CDR2 YFSETQ, per germline. The CDR3 totals 14 residues. The CDR3 DNA sequence: TGCGCCAGCAGCTTGGACGGACTAAACTATGGCTACACCTTC. It translates to CASSLDGLNYGYTF.

The rearrangement joins TRBV11-2 to TRBJ2-3, with D possibly matching TRBD2 (6 bases). In germline, CDR1 is SGHAT, CDR2 FQNNGV. Between the trimmed V and J ends, which lost 2 bases and 11 bases, there was a span of 8 bases. This CDR3 spans 11 amino acids. CDR3 residues: CASSLWGVQYF. Written as DNA, the CDR3 is TGTGCCAGCAGCTTATGGGGGGTGCAGTATTTT.

The chain employs TRBV28 and TRBJ2-5; TRBD2 aligns across 9 bases. Germline values: CDR1 MDHEN, CDR2 SYDVKM. This CDR3 is 15 amino acids long. V trimming: 4 bases; J trimming: 7 bases; junction bases outside the gene matches: 10. CDR3: CASSSPGTSSATQYF. CDR3 nucleotides: TGTGCCAGCAGTTCCCCTGGGACTAGCTCAGCGACCCAGTACTTC.